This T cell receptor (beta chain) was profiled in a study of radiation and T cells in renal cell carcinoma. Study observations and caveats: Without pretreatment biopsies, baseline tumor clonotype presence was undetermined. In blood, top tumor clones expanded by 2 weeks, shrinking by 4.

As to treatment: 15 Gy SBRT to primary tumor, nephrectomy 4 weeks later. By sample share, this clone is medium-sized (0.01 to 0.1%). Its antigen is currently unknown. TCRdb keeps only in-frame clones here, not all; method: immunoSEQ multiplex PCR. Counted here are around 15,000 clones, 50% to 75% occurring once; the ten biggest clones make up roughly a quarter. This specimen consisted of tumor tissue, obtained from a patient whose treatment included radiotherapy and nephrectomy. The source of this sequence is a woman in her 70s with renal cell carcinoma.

DNA for the CDR3: TGCGCCAGCAGCCAACTAGGAAGGACAGGAGTGGACCAAGAGACCCAGTACTTC. Translated, it gives CASSQLGRTGVDQETQYF. The chain uses TRBV4-1 and TRBJ2-5, with 7 bases lining up with TRBD1. The germline gives CDR1 MGHRA, CDR2 YSYEKL. The V segment lost 2 bases and the J segment 0 bases; nucleotides outside the gene matches: 12. The CDR3 has 18 amino acids.